The text below deals with one TCR beta chain. Its antigen is currently unknown. This specimen comes from a study of T cells after yellow fever vaccination. Study background: Preparation of fractions with low cell numbers was performed using SMART-Seq v4 Ultra Low Input. Findings of the study overall: Most primary-vaccination clones recurred post-booster (around 95% CD4, more than 85% CD8). Researchers cautioned that FACS-sorted repertoires could harbor abundant clonotypes contaminating from the bulk population.

Template switching with 5'RACE generated the TCR cDNA and added a universal primer site and UMIs. TCRdb re-called the 5' RACE reads through MiXCR, storing one row per CDR3 protein. Found here are some 220,000 distinct CDR3 sequences, approximately 3.3% of them singletons; the top ten hold 2.5% to 3.5%. Germline V CDR1 and CDR2: SNHLY, FYNNEI. CDR3 size: 14 residues. The V end was cut by 9 bases, the J end by 4 bases, with 16 bases between. Here the sequenced sample was CD4+ T cells sorted from PBMCs, taken 10 days after the yellow fever booster vaccination. The TCR comes from a man between 18 and 29 years old who received the YFV17D yellow fever vaccine. The V gene is TRBV2, the J gene TRBJ2-1; TRBD2 might be the D (6 bases). The CDR3 is CARTAAGPYNEQFF. CDR3 DNA sequence: TGTGCCAGGACGGCGGCGGGGCCTTACAATGAGCAGTTCTTC.